Listed below are T cell receptor beta chains from one sample, sequenced in a study of metastatic and nonmetastatic thyroid tumors. MiXCR was used by TCRdb to re-call the PCR reads. The sample records 25,000 to 35,000 clones, approximately 15% being singletons. The sequenced material came from blood. The source is a female donor with papillary thyroid cancer or a benign thyroid nodule (not recorded which). Some clones in this sample may be carry-over from other donors' samples. Both conserved end residues are trimmed from each CDR3. Each record gives: V gene, J gene, CDR3 protein.

V: TRBV28
J: TRBJ1-5
CDR3: ASSLKTTEPQH

V: TRBV7-3
J: TRBJ2-2
CDR3: ASSLGFTGPNTGELF

V: TRBV4-2
J: TRBJ2-3
CDR3: ASSQDLAGGASTDTQY

V: TRBV29-1
J: TRBJ2-3
CDR3: SVQHSGGATDTQY

V: TRBV4-1
J: TRBJ2-3
CDR3: ASSLGTSWHGTQY

V: TRBV7-8
J: TRBJ2-5
CDR3: ASSLASEQETQY

V: TRBV7-8
J: TRBJ2-3
CDR3: ASSSLACGNTYTQY

V: TRBV6-5
J: TRBJ2-7
CDR3: ASSYSSSSLSYEQY

V: TRBV5-4
J: TRBJ2-1
CDR3: ASSFPRVANEQF

V: TRBV11-2
J: TRBJ2-7
CDR3: ASRPSPGTASYEQY

V: TRBV6-5
J: TRBJ1-5
CDR3: ASSYSLNSHQPQH

V: TRBV5-1
J: TRBJ2-3
CDR3: ASSFSPGGTTDTQY

V: TRBV7-7
J: TRBJ1-2
CDR3: ASSPRGPQGYGYT

V: TRBV15
J: TRBJ2-1
CDR3: ATRSGTGSYNEQF

V: TRBV28
J: TRBJ2-1
CDR3: ASSQAYNEQF

V: TRBV11-3
J: TRBJ2-2
CDR3: ASTLAGNTGELF

V: TRBV27
J: TRBJ2-7
CDR3: ASRNAGGSGYEQY

V: TRBV4-1
J: TRBJ1-1
CDR3: ASSQLTHREEAF

V: TRBV30
J: TRBJ2-7
CDR3: AWSQAWSSYEQY

V: TRBV7-9
J: TRBJ1-6
CDR3: ASSGRDSPLH

V: TRBV30
J: TRBJ2-7
CDR3: AWSGLALVREQY

V: TRBV5-4
J: TRBJ1-1
CDR3: ASSWGGGNTEAF

V: TRBV11-2
J: TRBJ2-2
CDR3: ASSFLSGAITGELF

V: TRBV6-1
J: TRBJ2-1
CDR3: ASSARTGGSYNEQF

V: TRBV10-1
J: TRBJ2-1
CDR3: ASSLRAGGANEQF

V: TRBV6-1
J: TRBJ2-7
CDR3: ASNPDRGGSYEQY

V: TRBV5-4
J: TRBJ2-3
CDR3: ASSLELAGMSSDTQY

V: TRBV27
J: TRBJ2-7
CDR3: ASGLPDNLYEQY

V: TRBV6-1
J: TRBJ2-7
CDR3: ASSMGSGGASYEQY

V: TRBV10-3
J: TRBJ1-1
CDR3: AISNTGRDTEAF

V: TRBV5-4
J: TRBJ2-1
CDR3: ASSSGLERAHEQF

V: TRBV6-1
J: TRBJ2-1
CDR3: ASSFSGSSYNEQF

V: TRBV28
J: TRBJ1-1
CDR3: ASSRSGENTEAF

V: TRBV27
J: TRBJ2-1
CDR3: ASSYPKGQGYNEQF